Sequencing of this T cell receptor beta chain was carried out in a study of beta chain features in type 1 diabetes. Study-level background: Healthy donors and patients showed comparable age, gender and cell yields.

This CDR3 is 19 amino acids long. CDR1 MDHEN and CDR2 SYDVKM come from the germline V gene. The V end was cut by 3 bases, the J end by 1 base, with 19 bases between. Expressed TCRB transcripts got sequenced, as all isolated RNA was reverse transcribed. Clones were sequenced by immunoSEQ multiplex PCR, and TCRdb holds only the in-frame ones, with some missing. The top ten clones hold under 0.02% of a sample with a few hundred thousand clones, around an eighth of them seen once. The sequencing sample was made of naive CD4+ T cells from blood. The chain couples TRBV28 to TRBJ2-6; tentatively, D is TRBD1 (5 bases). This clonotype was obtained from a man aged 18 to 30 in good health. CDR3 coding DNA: TGTGCCAGCAGTTTTTCCCGAAAGCTAAAGGGGTCTGGGGCCAACGTCCTGACTTTC. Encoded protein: CASSFSRKLKGSGANVLTF.